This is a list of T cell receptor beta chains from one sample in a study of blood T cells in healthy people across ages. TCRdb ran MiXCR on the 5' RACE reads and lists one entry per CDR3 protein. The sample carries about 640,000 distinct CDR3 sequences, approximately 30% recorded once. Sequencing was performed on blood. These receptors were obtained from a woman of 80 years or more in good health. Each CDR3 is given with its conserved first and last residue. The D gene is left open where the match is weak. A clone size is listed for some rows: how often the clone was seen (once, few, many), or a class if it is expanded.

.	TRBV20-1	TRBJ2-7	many	CSARDNPPRAYEQYF	TGCAGTGCTAGAGATAACCCCCCGCGGGCCTACGAGCAGTACTTC
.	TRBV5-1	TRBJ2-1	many	CASSSGLRTYNEQFF	TGCGCCAGCAGCTCGGGACTTCGGACCTACAATGAGCAGTTCTTC
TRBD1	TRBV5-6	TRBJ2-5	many	CASSLLSQGAAETQYF	TGTGCCAGCAGCTTGCTTTCACAGGGGGCGGCTGAGACCCAGTACTTC
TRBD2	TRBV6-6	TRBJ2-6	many	CASNPLAGGPSGANVLTF	TGTGCCAGCAACCCACTAGCGGGGGGTCCCTCTGGGGCCAACGTCCTGACTTTC
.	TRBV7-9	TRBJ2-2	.	CASSSRAGESTYTGELFF	TGTGCCAGCAGCTCTCGGGCCGGGGAGAGTACCTACACCGGGGAGCTGTTTTTT
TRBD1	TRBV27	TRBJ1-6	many	CASSQRQGAHSPLHF	TGTGCCAGCAGTCAAAGACAGGGGGCCCATTCACCCCTCCACTTT
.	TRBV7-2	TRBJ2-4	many	CASSGGDSPNIQYF	TGTGCCAGCAGCGGGGGGGACAGCCCAAACATTCAGTACTTC
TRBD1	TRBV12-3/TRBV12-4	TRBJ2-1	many	CASSLSLDRGNEQFF	TGTGCCAGCAGTTTAAGTCTTGACAGGGGAAATGAGCAGTTCTTC
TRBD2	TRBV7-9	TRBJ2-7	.	CASSSGIVYEQYF	TGTGCCAGCAGTAGCGGGATAGTCTACGAGCAGTACTTC
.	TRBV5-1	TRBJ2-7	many	CASSLAGGKGNEQYF	TGCGCCAGCAGCTTGGCGGGGGGCAAAGGAAACGAGCAGTACTTC
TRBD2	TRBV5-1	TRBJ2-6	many	CASSLVRGSGANVLTF	TGCGCCAGCAGCTTGGTGCGGGGGTCTGGGGCCAACGTCCTGACTTTC
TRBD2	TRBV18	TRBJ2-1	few	CASSSRTSGVMNEQFF	TGTGCCAGCTCATCGCGGACTAGCGGGGTGATGAATGAGCAGTTCTTC
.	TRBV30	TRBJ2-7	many	CAWSEGTGTFDEQYF	TGTGCCTGGAGTGAGGGGACTGGGACGTTCGACGAGCAGTACTTC
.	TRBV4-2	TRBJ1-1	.	CASSQDRAAEAFF	TGTGCCAGCAGCCAAGACAGGGCCGCTGAAGCTTTCTTT
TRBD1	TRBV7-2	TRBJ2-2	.	CASSSHGTGANTGELFF	TGTGCCAGCAGCTCCCATGGGACAGGGGCGAACACCGGGGAGCTGTTTTTT
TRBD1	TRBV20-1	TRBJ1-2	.	CSARDVQGDGYTF	TGCAGTGCTAGAGATGTACAGGGGGATGGCTACACCTTC
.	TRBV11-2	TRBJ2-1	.	CASSQRRYNEQFF	TGTGCCAGCAGCCAGCGCCGCTACAATGAGCAGTTCTTC
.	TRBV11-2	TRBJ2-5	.	CASSAPRRGRETQYF	TGTGCCAGCAGCGCTCCCAGGAGAGGCAGGGAGACCCAGTACTTC
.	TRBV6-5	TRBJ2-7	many	CASSYRDEQYF	TGTGCCAGCAGTTATAGGGACGAGCAGTACTTC
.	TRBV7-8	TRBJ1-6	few	CASSSRQFSPLHF	TGTGCCAGCAGCTCGCGACAGTTTTCACCCCTCCACTTT
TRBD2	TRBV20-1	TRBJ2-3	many	CSARPSGNTDTQYF	TGCAGTGCTAGGCCTAGCGGGAACACAGATACGCAGTATTTT
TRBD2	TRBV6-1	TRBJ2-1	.	CASGSGGMNEQFF	TGTGCCAGCGGGAGCGGGGGGATGAATGAGCAGTTCTTC
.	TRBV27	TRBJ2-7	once	CASSPGRVTYEQYF	TGTGCCAGCAGTCCAGGGCGGGTCACCTACGAGCAGTACTTC
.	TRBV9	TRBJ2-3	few	CASSVAVRGAGTDTQYF	TGTGCCAGCAGCGTAGCGGTCCGGGGGGCCGGCACAGATACGCAGTATTTT
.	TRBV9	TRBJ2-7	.	CASSVGFPGYNEQYF	TGTGCCAGCAGCGTAGGTTTCCCCGGTTACAATGAGCAGTACTTC
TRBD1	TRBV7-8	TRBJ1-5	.	CASSTTGGDFHSNQPQHF	TGTGCCAGCAGCACAACAGGGGGCGATTTTCATAGCAATCAGCCCCAGCATTTT
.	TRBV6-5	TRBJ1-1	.	CASSYSGSGIGTEAFF	TGTGCCAGCAGTTACTCAGGGTCCGGGATCGGGACTGAAGCTTTCTTT
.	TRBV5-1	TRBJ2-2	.	CASSLVSQYTGELFF	TGCGCCAGCAGCTTGGTGTCTCAGTACACCGGGGAGCTGTTTTTT
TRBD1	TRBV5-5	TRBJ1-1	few	CASSPPPTGVNTEAFF	TGTGCCAGCAGCCCTCCCCCGACAGGGGTGAACACTGAAGCTTTCTTT
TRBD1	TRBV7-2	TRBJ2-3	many	CASSSQGARTDTQYF	TGTGCCAGCAGCTCACAGGGGGCGAGGACAGATACGCAGTATTTT
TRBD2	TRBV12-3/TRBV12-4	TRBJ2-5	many	CASSSRRGARGTQYF	TGTGCCAGCAGTTCGAGGCGGGGGGCTAGGGGGACCCAGTACTTC
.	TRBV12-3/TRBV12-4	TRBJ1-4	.	CASRLTGDEKLFF	TGTGCCAGCAGACTCACAGGCGATGAAAAACTGTTTTTT
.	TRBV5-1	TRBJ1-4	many	CASSSDSATNEKLFF	TGCGCCAGCAGCTCGGACAGTGCAACTAATGAAAAACTGTTTTTT
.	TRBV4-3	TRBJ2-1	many	CASSQAAGPYNEQFF	TGCGCCAGCAGCCAAGCCGCGGGGCCCTACAATGAGCAGTTCTTC
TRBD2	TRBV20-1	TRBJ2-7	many	CSASLPSGGRYEQYF	TGCAGTGCTAGCCTCCCTAGCGGGGGGCGCTACGAGCAGTACTTC
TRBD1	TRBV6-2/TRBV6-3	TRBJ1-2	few	CASRPDRGYGYTF	TGTGCCAGCAGACCCGACAGGGGCTATGGCTACACCTTC
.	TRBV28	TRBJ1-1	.	CASSLLTKQNTEAFF	TGTGCCAGCAGTTTACTCACAAAGCAGAACACTGAAGCTTTCTTT
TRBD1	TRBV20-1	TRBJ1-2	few	CSALTGGRDYGYTF	TGCAGTGCTCTGACAGGGGGAAGGGACTATGGCTACACCTTC
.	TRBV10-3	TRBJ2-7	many	CAILRGLGPVVGEQYF	TGTGCCATCCTCCGAGGATTGGGACCCGTAGTGGGTGAGCAGTACTTC
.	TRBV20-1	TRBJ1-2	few	CSAREEGRYGYTF	TGCAGTGCTAGAGAGGAAGGGAGATATGGCTACACCTTC